Below, 6 T cell receptor beta chains from the same sample are listed, as sequenced in a study of PD-1 blockade in classical Hodgkin lymphoma. Generated by immunoSEQ multiplex PCR, the TCRdb table keeps only in-frame clones and is missing some. This sample has more than 15,000 clones; around 72% occur once, and the top ten carry around 1.9%. Time point reported: cycle 4 day 1 (C4D1), after five to seven weeks of nivolumab. Each patient experienced a relapse that followed autologous stem cell transplantation, and brentuximab vedotin exposure varied. Magnetic negative selection purified CD4+ T cells from thawed PBMCs. The sample in question was CD4+ T cells from blood, obtained before the fourth cycle of nivolumab. These receptors came from a human donor with classical Hodgkin lymphoma.

The V call is TRBV5-6, the J call TRBJ2-1, with D possibly matching TRBD2 (5 bases). Germline V gene data show CDR1 as SGHDT and CDR2 as YYEEEE. The CDR3 runs to 15 residues. Trimming took off 5 bases at V and 4 bases at J, with 16 bases between the two ends. DNA for the CDR3: TGTGCCAGCAGGGCCCGTGGGAGAGATTACAATGAGCAGTTCTTC. It specifies CASRARGRDYNEQFF. Using reference TRBV5-6 and TRBJ2-1 for the parts outside the CDR3, the full variable domain is DAGVTQSPTHLIKTRGQQVTLRCSPKSGHDTVSWYQQALGQGPQFIFQYYEEEERQRGNFPDRFSGHQFPNYSSELNVNALLLGDSALYLCASRARGRDYNEQFFGPGTRLTVL.

The genes are TRBV10-3 and TRBJ2-1; TRBD1 or TRBD2 may be the D gene (5 bases each). Germline CDR1 is ENHRY and CDR2 is SYGVKD. The CDR3 is 14 residues long. Trimming removed 7 bases from V and 8 bases from J, with 18 bases in between. CDR3 nucleotide sequence: TGTGCCATCAACCCGGGACCCCAAGGGGATGAGCAGTTCTTC. It translates to CAINPGPQGDEQFF.

As regards this clone: Because the CDR3's place on the DNA is in doubt, the DNA is left out and the CDR3 is given as listed by TCRdb. The V gene is TRBV27, the J gene TRBJ1-5. CDR1 and CDR2 from the germline V gene are MNHEY and SMNVEV (reference sequence). The CDR3 comprises 13 residues, both ends counted. CDR3 sequence: CASSLLSGRAQHF.

The rearrangement links TRBV7-2 to TRBJ2-1; D unresolved. This CDR3 contains 14 residues. CDR1 SGHTA and CDR2 FQGNSA come from the germline V gene. The V end lost 1 base, the J end lost 7 bases, and 11 bases lay between the germline ends. The CDR3 here is CASSLETGWNEQFF. In DNA form, the CDR3 reads TGTGCCAGCAGCTTAGAGACCGGGTGGAATGAGCAGTTCTTC.

This clone has just a few counts. The CDR3 bases are TGTGCTGGGGCTTCGAACACCGGGGAGCTGTTTTTT. Translating gives CAGASNTGELFF. The chain is built from TRBV21-1 and TRBJ2-2; the table names TRBD1, a call not compared with the DNA. TRBV21-1 is recorded as a pseudogene. The CDR3 consists of 12 residues.

The chain couples TRBV14 to TRBJ2-7; D is unclear. V lost 2 bases to trimming and J lost 4 bases, with 15 bases between them. This CDR3 has 15 residues. Per the germline V gene, CDR1 is SGHDN and CDR2 is FVKESK. CDR3 amino acids: CASSQFPGPLYEQYF. CDR3 sequence (DNA): TGTGCCAGCAGCCAATTCCCTGGGCCTTTGTACGAGCAGTACTTC.